This T cell receptor beta chain was retrieved from a study of identical twins. Trimming shortened V by 3 bases and J by 3 bases, and 9 bases separated the two germline ends. Germline V gene data show CDR1 as MNHEY and CDR2 as SMNVEV (reference sequence). The CDR3 runs 13 residues. TCRdb re-derived calls from the 5' RACE reads in MiXCR, one entry per CDR3 protein. The sample yields around 680,000 distinct CDR3 sequences, 8.6% seen once. This same sample was also part of a study on yellow fever vaccine responses in identical twins.

The source of this sequence is a young woman in good health. Sequencing was carried out using PBMCs. The gene calls are TRBV27 and TRBJ2-7; a possible D gene is TRBD2 (5 bases). The CDR3 bases are TGTGCCAGCAGTTTGGAGGCCCACTACGAGCAGTACTTC. Protein product: CASSLEAHYEQYF.